This T cell receptor beta chain was profiled in a study of T-cell reconstitution after alpha-beta-depleted transplantation in children. Germline CDR1 is DFQATT and CDR2 is SNEGSKA (reference sequence). V was pared by 2 bases and J by 5 bases, with 11 bases between. This CDR3 comprises 13 residues. Researchers prepared the TCRbeta library using unique molecular identifiers, the study reports. TCRdb redid the calling of the PCR reads with MiXCR, one entry per CDR3 protein. Altogether about 150,000 distinct CDR3 sequences are present, about 9% being singletons, with the ten largest covering around 18%. In this sample, this clonotype turned up many times. Its specificity is not known. Whole-study results and caveats: Diversity and T-cell counts at one year after transplant derived mostly from new T cells. About two months after transplant, alpha-beta T cells reportedly came from several hundred expanded graft clones. The high TCRbeta diversity at day 60 in some patients came from surviving recipient T cells and thymic progenitors.

Here the sequenced sample was PBMCs, mostly from graft donor cells, taken 180 days after TCRalphabeta/CD19-depleted stem cell transplant. The chain combines TRBV20-1 with TRBJ2-3, with a tentative D call TRBD1 (5 bases). This clonotype was obtained from a female patient aged 2-9 years who had a stem cell transplant for congenital amegakaryocytic thrombocytopenia, so the T cells may come from the graft donor. The chain's CDR3 is CSARFGARDTQYF. Written as DNA, the CDR3 is TGCAGTGCTAGATTTGGGGCAAGAGATACGCAGTATTTT.